The present T cell receptor beta chain was sequenced within a study of cytomegalovirus exposure and HLA in healthy donors. The PCR had 60 Vbeta and 13 Jbeta primers. Some clones are missing from TCRdb's copy, which holds only in-frame ones; the method was immunoSEQ multiplex PCR. The sample includes about 80,000 clones, about two thirds of them seen just once. A few counts support this clone. Its antigen is not identified. Study observations and caveats: Most of the TCR beta V segments (in an earlier analysis) were productive either about 90% or about 30% of the time. From TCR beta sequences, most subjects' HLA-A and HLA-B alleles were reportedly predicted accurately. HLA alleles were associated with some 17,000 TCR beta sequences in a later analysis at 0.05 false discovery rate.

Sequenced material: PBMCs. The receptor was derived from a woman between 45 and 60 years old in good health and CMV-seropositive.

The CDR3 DNA sequence: TGTGCCAGCAGTGAAGGAACAGGGGCAGGTGAAAAACTGTTTTTT. Protein: CASSEGTGAGEKLFF. V and J are TRBV6-1 and TRBJ1-4, with TRBD1 identical over 7 bases. Germline CDR1 MNHNS, CDR2 SASEGT. With V trimmed by 1 base and J by 7 bases, 6 bases remained unmatched. This CDR3 contains 15 residues.